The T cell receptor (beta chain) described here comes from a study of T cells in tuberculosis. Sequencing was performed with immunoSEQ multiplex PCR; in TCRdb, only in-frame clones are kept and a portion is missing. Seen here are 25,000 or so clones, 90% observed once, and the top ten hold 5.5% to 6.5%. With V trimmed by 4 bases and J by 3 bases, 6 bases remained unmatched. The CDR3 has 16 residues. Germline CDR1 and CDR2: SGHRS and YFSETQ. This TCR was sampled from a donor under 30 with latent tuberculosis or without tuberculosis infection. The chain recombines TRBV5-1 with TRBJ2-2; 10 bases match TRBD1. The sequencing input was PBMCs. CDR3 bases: TGCGCCAGCAGCGGAGGACAGGGGGTTTACACCGGGGAGCTGTTTTTT. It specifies CASSGGQGVYTGELFF.